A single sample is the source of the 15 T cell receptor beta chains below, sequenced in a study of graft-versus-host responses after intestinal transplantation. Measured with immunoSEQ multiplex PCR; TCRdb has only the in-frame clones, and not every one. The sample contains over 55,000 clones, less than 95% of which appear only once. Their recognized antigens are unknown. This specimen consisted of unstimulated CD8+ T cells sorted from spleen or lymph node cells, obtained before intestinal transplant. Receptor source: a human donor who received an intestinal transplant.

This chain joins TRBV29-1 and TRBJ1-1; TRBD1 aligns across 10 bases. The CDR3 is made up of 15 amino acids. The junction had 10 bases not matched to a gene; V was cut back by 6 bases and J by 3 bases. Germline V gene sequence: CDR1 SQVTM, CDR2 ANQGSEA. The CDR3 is CSVTSRDRGDTEAFF. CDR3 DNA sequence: TGCAGCGTAACGTCCCGGGACAGGGGTGACACTGAAGCTTTCTTT.

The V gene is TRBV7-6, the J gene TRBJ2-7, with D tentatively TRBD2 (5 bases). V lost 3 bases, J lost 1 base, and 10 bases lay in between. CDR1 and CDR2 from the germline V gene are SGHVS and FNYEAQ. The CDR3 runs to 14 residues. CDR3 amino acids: CASSLDSGSYEQYF. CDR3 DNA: TGTGCCAGCAGCTTGGACTCGGGGTCCTACGAGCAGTACTTC.

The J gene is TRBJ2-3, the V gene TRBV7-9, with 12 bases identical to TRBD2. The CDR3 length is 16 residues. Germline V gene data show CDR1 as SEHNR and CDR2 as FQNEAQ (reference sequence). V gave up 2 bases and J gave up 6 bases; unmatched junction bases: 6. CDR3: CASSLPSGGAGDTQYF. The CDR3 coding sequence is TGTGCCAGCAGCTTACCTAGCGGGGGGGCCGGGGATACGCAGTATTTT. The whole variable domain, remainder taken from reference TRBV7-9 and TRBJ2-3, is DTGVSQNPRHKITKRGQNVTFRCDPISEHNRLYWYRQTLGQGPEFLTYFQNEAQLEKSRLLSDRFSAERPKGSFSTLEIQRTEQGDSAMYLCASSLPSGGAGDTQYFGPGTRLTVL.

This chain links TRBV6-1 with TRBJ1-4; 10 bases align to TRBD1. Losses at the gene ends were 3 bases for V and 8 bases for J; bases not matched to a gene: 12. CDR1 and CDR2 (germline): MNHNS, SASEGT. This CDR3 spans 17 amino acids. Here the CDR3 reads CASSDGQGGAQGEKLFF. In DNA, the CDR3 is TGTGCCAGCAGTGATGGACAGGGGGGGGCCCAAGGCGAAAAACTGTTTTTT.

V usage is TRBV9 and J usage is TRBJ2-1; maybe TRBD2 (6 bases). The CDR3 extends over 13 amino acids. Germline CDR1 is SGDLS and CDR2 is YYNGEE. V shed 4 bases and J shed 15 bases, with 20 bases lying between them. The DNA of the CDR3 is TGTGCCAGCAGCTCGGGGGAATCCCTGGTGCCGTTCTTC. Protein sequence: CASSSGESLVPFF.

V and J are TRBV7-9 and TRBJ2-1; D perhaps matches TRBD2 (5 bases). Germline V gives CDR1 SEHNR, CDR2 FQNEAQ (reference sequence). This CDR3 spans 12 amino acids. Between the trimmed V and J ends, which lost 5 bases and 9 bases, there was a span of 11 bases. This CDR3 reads CASSDLASEQFF. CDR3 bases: TGTGCCAGCAGCGACCTAGCCAGTGAGCAGTTCTTC.

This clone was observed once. The CDR3 DNA reads as TGTGCCAGCAGCTTGGTCGGACTAGCGGGACCGAGCTCCTACAATGAGCAGTTCTTC. This codes for CASSLVGLAGPSSYNEQFF. V and J are TRBV5-4 and TRBJ2-1, with TRBD2 identical over 12 bases. V lost 0 bases, J lost 0 bases, and 7 bases stayed unmatched. The germline gives CDR1 SGHNT, CDR2 YYREEE (reference sequence). CDR3 size: 19 residues.

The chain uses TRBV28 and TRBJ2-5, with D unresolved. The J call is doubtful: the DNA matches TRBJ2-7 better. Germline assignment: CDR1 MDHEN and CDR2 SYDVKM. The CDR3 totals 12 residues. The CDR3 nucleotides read TGTGCCAGCAGTCCACCGGGTTACGAGCAGTACTTC. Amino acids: CASSPPGYEQYF.

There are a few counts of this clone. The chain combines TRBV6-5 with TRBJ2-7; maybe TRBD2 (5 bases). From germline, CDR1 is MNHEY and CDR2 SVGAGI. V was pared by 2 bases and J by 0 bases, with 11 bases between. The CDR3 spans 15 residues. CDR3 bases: TGTGCCAGCAGTTACGGGAGCATAAACTCCTACGAGCAGTACTTC. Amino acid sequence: CASSYGSINSYEQYF.

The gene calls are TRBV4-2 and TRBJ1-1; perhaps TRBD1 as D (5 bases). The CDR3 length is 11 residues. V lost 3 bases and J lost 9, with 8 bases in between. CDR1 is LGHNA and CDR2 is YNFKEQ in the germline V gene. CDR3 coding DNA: TGTGCCAGCAGCCAGGGGCCCCAAGCTTTCTTT. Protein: CASSQGPQAFF.

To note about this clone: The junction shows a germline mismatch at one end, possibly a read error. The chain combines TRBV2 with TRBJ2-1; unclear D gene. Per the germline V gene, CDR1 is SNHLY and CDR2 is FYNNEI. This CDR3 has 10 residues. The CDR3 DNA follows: TGTGGCAGCTCGGACAATGAGCAGTTCTTC. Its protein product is CGSSDNEQFF.

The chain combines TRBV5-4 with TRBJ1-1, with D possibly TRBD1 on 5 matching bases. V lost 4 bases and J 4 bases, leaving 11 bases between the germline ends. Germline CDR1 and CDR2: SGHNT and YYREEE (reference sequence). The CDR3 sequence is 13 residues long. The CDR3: CASSLGEGTEAFF. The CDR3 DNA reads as TGTGCCAGCAGCCTGGGGGAGGGCACTGAAGCTTTCTTT.

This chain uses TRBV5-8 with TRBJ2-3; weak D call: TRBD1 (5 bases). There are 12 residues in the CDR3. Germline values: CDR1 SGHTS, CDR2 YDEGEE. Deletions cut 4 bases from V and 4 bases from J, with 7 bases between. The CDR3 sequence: CASSPGSDTQYF. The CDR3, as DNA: TGTGCCAGCAGCCCAGGGTCAGATACGCAGTATTTT.

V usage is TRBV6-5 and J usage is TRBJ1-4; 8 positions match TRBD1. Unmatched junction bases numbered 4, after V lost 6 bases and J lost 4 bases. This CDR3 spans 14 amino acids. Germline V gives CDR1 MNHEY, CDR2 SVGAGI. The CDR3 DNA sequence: TGTGCCAGCAGCCCTGGACAGGGTAATGAAAAACTGTTTTTT. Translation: CASSPGQGNEKLFF.

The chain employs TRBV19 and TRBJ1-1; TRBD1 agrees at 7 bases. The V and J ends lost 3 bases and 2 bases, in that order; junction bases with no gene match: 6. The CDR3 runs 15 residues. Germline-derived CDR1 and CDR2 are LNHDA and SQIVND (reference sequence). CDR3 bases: TGTGCCAGTAGTATCCCGGGGACAGCAAACACTGAAGCTTTCTTT. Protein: CASSIPGTANTEAFF. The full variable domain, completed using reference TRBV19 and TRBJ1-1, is DGGITQSPKYLFRKEGQNVTLSCEQNLNHDAMYWYRQDPGQGLRLIYYSQIVNDFQKGDIAEGYSVSREKKESFPLTVTSAQKNPTAFYLCASSIPGTANTEAFFGQGTRLTVV.